The rows below give T cell receptor beta chains drawn from one sample of a study of human T cells and chemical hapten exposure. MiXCR, run by TCRdb on the RACE reads, gives a single entry per CDR3 protein. The sample has 80,000 to 95,000 distinct CDR3 sequences, roughly 9.6% seen once. Sequencing was performed on whole blood, taken in connection with sensitization to the hapten diphenylcyclopropenone (DPC). The receptors were gathered from a man in his forties or fifties with alopecia areata. Some clones in this sample may be carry-over from other donors' samples. CDR3s include the opening cysteine and the closing phenylalanine or tryptophan. The D gene is left open where the match is weak. Rows give clone size only sometimes, using once, few, many, or a class for an expanded clone.

>TRBJ2-6|TRBV19|-|-|17
TGTGCCAGTCAGACGTGGGGGCTGAGCTCTGGGGCCAACGTCCTGACTTTC
CASQTWGLSSGANVLTF
>TRBJ1-5|TRBV27|many|-|14
TGTGCCAGCAGTTTGCAGTATAGCAATCAGCCCCAGCATTTT
CASSLQYSNQPQHF
>TRBJ2-4|TRBV5-1|few|TRBD1|17
TGCGCCAGCAGCTTTTATGGACAGGGGCTAGCCAAAAACATTCAGTACTTC
CASSFYGQGLAKNIQYF
>TRBJ2-1|TRBV12-3/TRBV12-4|-|TRBD2|19
TGTGCCAGCAGTTTTGTGGGCCCCGGACTAGCGGGTACTTACAATGAGCAGTTCTTC
CASSFVGPGLAGTYNEQFF
>TRBJ2-3|TRBV7-2|-|TRBD1|15
TGTGCCAGCAGCCTAGGGGGACAGGGAGGAGATACGCAGTATTTT
CASSLGGQGGDTQYF
>TRBJ2-3|TRBV4-2|few|-|15
TGTGCCAGCAGCCAAGATGTAGAAGGCATAGATACGCAGTATTTT
CASSQDVEGIDTQYF
>TRBJ2-5|TRBV11-2|few|-|14
TGTGCCAGCAGCCCGGGACTGCAACAAGAGACCCAGTACTTC
CASSPGLQQETQYF
>TRBJ2-2|TRBV2|-|-|12
TGTGCCAGCCGTCTGGGGGGCGGGGAGCTGTTTTTT
CASRLGGGELFF
>TRBJ2-3|TRBV2|-|-|16
TGTGCCAGCAGGGTTCCCCTAGCGTCTCCTTCAGATACGCAGTATTTT
CASRVPLASPSDTQYF
>TRBJ1-2|TRBV5-1|many|TRBD1|14
TGCGCCAGCAGCTTGCACAGGGGTCAGGATGGCTACACCTTC
CASSLHRGQDGYTF
>TRBJ2-3|TRBV3-1|-|TRBD2|15
TGTGCCAGCAGCCGCTGGGGACTAGCGGGAGATACGCAGTATTTT
CASSRWGLAGDTQYF
>TRBJ2-2|TRBV6-5|-|-|14
TGTGCCAGCTTGCGCCTTCACCACCCCGGGGAGCTGTTTTTT
CASLRLHHPGELFF
>TRBJ2-7|TRBV20-1|few|TRBD2|15
TGCAGTGCTAGGACTAGCGGGAGTGGTTTCGGCGAGCAGTACTTC
CSARTSGSGFGEQYF
>TRBJ2-5|TRBV20-1|-|-|11
TGCAGTGCTAGAGATAACATCGCCCAGTACTTC
CSARDNIAQYF
>TRBJ2-1|TRBV20-1|many|TRBD2|14
TGCAGTGCCCCCCCTAGCGGAATCTACAATGAGCAGTTCTTC
CSAPPSGIYNEQFF
>TRBJ2-3|TRBV27|-|-|15
TGTGCCAGCAGTTTATCCATATTGGAGGGAGATACGCAGTGTTTT
CASSLSILEGDTQCF
>TRBJ1-4|TRBV5-6|-|TRBD1|19
TGTGCCAGCAGCTTGGGGGACAGGCTCCTGTTGTTGGCCACCGAAAAACTGTTTTTT
CASSLGDRLLLLATEKLFF
>TRBJ2-2|TRBV28|few|TRBD1|17
TGTGCCAGCAGTTCCATCGAGCAGGGGGCGAGAACCGGGGAGCTGTTTTTT
CASSSIEQGARTGELFF
>TRBJ2-1|TRBV30|-|-|15
TGTGCCTGGGACGGATCTAGCAGTTCCTACAATGAGCAGTTCTTC
CAWDGSSSSYNEQFF
>TRBJ2-7|TRBV6-6|-|TRBD2|12
TGTGCCAGCGGGAGGGACTTTTACGAGCAGTACTTC
CASGRDFYEQYF
>TRBJ1-1|TRBV12-3/TRBV12-4|few|TRBD1|14
TGTGCCAGCAGTTTGACAGGGGGTGACACTGAAGCTTTCTTT
CASSLTGGDTEAFF
>TRBJ2-1|TRBV19|few|TRBD1|17
TGTGCCAGTAGTTTGCCCAAAACAGGGGGCCAATACAATGAGCAGTTCTTC
CASSLPKTGGQYNEQFF
>TRBJ2-1|TRBV6-5|few|TRBD2|15
TGTGCCAGCAGTTTGACTAGCGGGGAGTGGGATGGTCGGTTCTTC
CASSLTSGEWDGRFF
>TRBJ1-1|TRBV4-2|few|TRBD1|15
TGTGCCAGCAGCCCGGGACAGGGAGGAATCACTGAAGCTTTCTTT
CASSPGQGGITEAFF
>TRBJ1-2|TRBV9|few|-|14
TGTGCCAGCAGCGTAGCGTCTGGTCTTGATGGCTACACCTTC
CASSVASGLDGYTF
>TRBJ1-2|TRBV4-1|few|-|17
TGCGCCAGCAGCCAAGAAAAGGGGACCCAATATAACTATGGCTACACCTTC
CASSQEKGTQYNYGYTF
>TRBJ2-1|TRBV28|many|-|12
TGTGCCAGCAGCCCCGTAGCTTATGAGCAGTTCTTC
CASSPVAYEQFF
>TRBJ2-3|TRBV20-1|-|-|10
TGCAGTGCTAGTACAGATACGCAGTATTTT
CSASTDTQYF
>TRBJ2-3|TRBV12-3/TRBV12-4|few|TRBD2|21
TGTGCCAGCAGTTTTTCCAGCGGAGGGATAGCGGGAGCTCGGGGTACAGATACGCAGTATTTT
CASSFSSGGIAGARGTDTQYF
>TRBJ2-4|TRBV20-1|-|TRBD2|18
TGCAGTGCTAGGGGGCTAGCGGGAGGCCGCGGAACCAAAAACATTCAGTACTTC
CSARGLAGGRGTKNIQYF
>TRBJ2-7|TRBV7-2|-|-|14
TGTGCCAGCAGCTTAGCGACTGACTCCTACGAGCAGTACTTC
CASSLATDSYEQYF
>TRBJ2-7|TRBV7-2|few|TRBD2|13
TGTGCCAGCAGCAAACTAGCGGTCTACGAGCAGTACTTC
CASSKLAVYEQYF
>TRBJ2-1|TRBV7-2|-|-|16
TGTGCCAGCAGCTTAGAAGGCGCGGGGAACTACAATGAGCAGTTCTTC
CASSLEGAGNYNEQFF
>TRBJ2-3|TRBV7-2|few|-|16
TGTGCCAGCAGCTTAGGTACCGTAGCGCCCACAGATACGCAGTATTTT
CASSLGTVAPTDTQYF
>TRBJ1-1|TRBV13|few|-|14
TGTGCCAGCAGCCCAGGGAGTATCTTCACTGAAGCTTTCTTT
CASSPGSIFTEAFF
>TRBJ2-3|TRBV5-1|-|TRBD2|16
TGCGCCAGCAGCTCCGACGTAGCGGGAGGCGCAGATACGCAGTATTTT
CASSSDVAGGADTQYF
>TRBJ2-5|TRBV11-2|-|TRBD1|14
TGTGCCAGCAGCTCCTTGGACAGGGAGGAGACCCAGTACTTC
CASSSLDREETQYF
>TRBJ1-1|TRBV28|many|-|14
TGTGCCAGCAGTTTATATGGGGTGAACACTGAAGCTTTCTTT
CASSLYGVNTEAFF
>TRBJ1-2|TRBV6-1|many|-|13
TGTGCCAGCAGTGAACTGGGAGGCGAACCTAACACCTTC
CASSELGGEPNTF
>TRBJ1-2|TRBV27|-|-|15
TGTGCCAGCAGTTTAAGTTGGGAGCCTAGCTATGGCTACACCTTC
CASSLSWEPSYGYTF
>TRBJ2-1|TRBV11-3|-|-|15
TGTGCCAGCAGCTTAGAACCGGGGATCCACAATGAGCAGTTCTTC
CASSLEPGIHNEQFF
>TRBJ1-1|TRBV5-1|many|-|11
TGCGCCAGTCAACGGGACGGAGAAGCTTTCTTT
CASQRDGEAFF
>TRBJ2-6|TRBV4-2|-|TRBD1|18
TGTGCCAGCAGCCCTGAGGGACAGGGCCTTGGTGGGGCCAACGTCCTGACTTTC
CASSPEGQGLGGANVLTF
>TRBJ2-3|TRBV4-1|many|TRBD2|16
TGCGCCAGCAGCCCGGTCGGGGCGGGAGCGAAAGATACGCAGTATTTT
CASSPVGAGAKDTQYF
>TRBJ1-2|TRBV20-1|many|-|17
TGCAGTGCTAGTCTACAGGGTCATGCCGAGGTTTGGTATGGCTACACCTTC
CSASLQGHAEVWYGYTF
>TRBJ2-6|TRBV6-1|few|-|15
TGTGCCAGCAGTTCCAGTGACTCTGGGGCCAACGTCCTGACTTTC
CASSSSDSGANVLTF
>TRBJ2-3|TRBV7-9|-|-|14
TGTGCCAGCAGCTTGGGAGTCACCACAGATACGCAGTATTTT
CASSLGVTTDTQYF
>TRBJ2-5|TRBV12-3/TRBV12-4|many|-|11
TGTGCCAGCAGCTCGGGAGAGACCCAGTACTTC
CASSSGETQYF
>TRBJ2-5|TRBV14|few|-|13
TGTGCCAGCCAGAAGGGACACCAAGAGACCCAGTACTTC
CASQKGHQETQYF